This TCR beta chain was observed in a study of blood T cells in healthy people across ages. The study, taken as a whole, reports: The recorded TCR beta diversity per million T cells decreased in a roughly linear manner with age. Naive CD4+ cells and diversity were both higher in long-lived donors than in aged donors.

This clonotype was observed many times. Its antigen is unknown. Combining a sample-barcoded 5' primer with a J-beta primer mix, a second PCR ran for roughly 7 to 12 cycles. Researchers report that a template-switch adaptor with 12 random nucleotides tagged each cDNA molecule. From the 5' RACE reads, TCRdb called clonotypes with MiXCR, one entry per CDR3 protein. The sample contains 850,000 or so distinct CDR3 sequences, about 30% of which appear only once. The V gene's germline CDR1 is SGHTA and CDR2 FQGNSA. This CDR3 is 12 amino acids long. The germline V and J ends were trimmed by 0 bases and 11 bases, with 10 bases remaining between them.

Material: blood. The chain recombines TRBV7-2 with TRBJ2-5, with TRBD2 as a possible D gene (5 bases). The sequence derives from a woman over 75 in good health. The CDR3, as DNA: TGTGCCAGCAGCTTAGCGGCAAGGGAGCAGTACTTC. Residues: CASSLAAREQYF.